This section outlines one T cell receptor beta chain sequence together with its context. The data are from a study of T-cell reconstitution after alpha-beta-depleted transplantation in children. During its preparation, the TCRbeta library received unique molecular identifiers. Using its own MiXCR run on the PCR reads, TCRdb lists one record per CDR3 protein. The sample consists of roughly 300,000 distinct CDR3 sequences, about a tenth of them appearing once. The CDR3 is 14 residues long. Germline V CDR1 and CDR2: MNHEY, SVGAGI. V shed 4 bases, J shed 11 bases, and the junction held 12 bases outside the gene matches.

This TCR was sampled from a human donor who donated a stem cell graft to a child with acute lymphoblastic leukemia. This specimen was PBMCs from the stem cell graft donor, taken from the stem cell graft. The chain has TRBV6-5 and TRBJ1-1; 8 bases are a match to TRBD1. CDR3 region: CASSLSPGGVAAFF. CDR3 nucleotides: TGTGCCAGCAGTTTAAGTCCAGGGGGCGTAGCGGCTTTCTTT.